Presented here are 32 T cell receptor beta chains from one specimen sequenced in a study of neoadjuvant nivolumab and ipilimumab in lung cancer. Using immunoSEQ multiplex PCR, the repertoire was profiled, and TCRdb retains in-frame clones only, with some absent. The sample shows 10,000 to 15,000 clones, approximately 96% of them seen only once. The sequenced sample was peripheral blood, obtained after neoadjuvant nivolumab, alone or with ipilimumab, at or shortly before surgery. The receptors derive from an adult with non-small cell lung cancer.

The chain couples TRBV7-8 to TRBJ2-1, with 7 positions matching TRBD1. CDR1 and CDR2 (germline): SGHVS, FQNEAQ. This CDR3 is built from 14 residues. The trim removed 5 bases at V and 8 bases at J, leaving 9 bases unmatched. CDR3 DNA: TGTGCCAGCAGCCGCATACAGGGGAACCATGAGCAGTTCTTC. This encodes CASSRIQGNHEQFF.

This chain connects TRBV5-4 to TRBJ2-4, with 7 bases lining up with TRBD2. The CDR3 consists of 17 residues. Germline V gene lookup returns CDR1 SGHNT and CDR2 YYREEE (reference sequence). V shed 4 bases, J shed 0 bases, and the junction held 10 bases outside the gene matches. CDR3 DNA: TGTGCCAGCAGCCCCCGAGGCGGGGGAGGAGCCAAAAACATTCAGTACTTC. It specifies CASSPRGGGGAKNIQYF.

This sequence joins TRBV19 and TRBJ1-2; 7 positions match TRBD1. V lost 5 bases and J lost 5; bases outside the gene matches: 5. The CDR3 consists of 13 residues. Germline lookup yields CDR1 LNHDA and CDR2 SQIVND (reference sequence). For the CDR3, the DNA is TGTGCCAGTAGTTCCCGGACAGGATATGGCTACACCTTC. Amino acid sequence: CASSSRTGYGYTF.

The CDR3 DNA sequence: TGCGGAGAAGACAGGGAAGGAACCTACGAGCAGTACTTC. It yields the protein CGEDREGTYEQYF. This chain joins TRBV4-1 and TRBJ2-7; TRBD1 aligns across 7 bases. The CDR3 totals 13 residues. Per germline, CDR1 MGHRA and CDR2 YSYEKL.

This chain connects TRBV5-1 to TRBJ2-1, with TRBD1 matching over 7 bases. The ends lost 2 bases at V and 5 bases at J; junction bases unmatched: 4. Germline CDR1 reads SGHRS; CDR2 reads YFSETQ. This CDR3 is 14 amino acids long. As DNA, the CDR3 is TGCGCCAGCAGCTTCATTACAGGGGACAATGAGCAGTTCTTC. It is translated as CASSFITGDNEQFF.

Here the CDR3 reads CASSGTGQGYTEAFF. The CDR3, as DNA: TGCGCCAGCAGCGGTACGGGACAGGGATACACTGAAGCTTTCTTT. V gene TRBV5-1 combines with J gene TRBJ1-1; the match to TRBD1 covers 9 bases. The V gene's germline CDR1 is SGHRS and CDR2 YFSETQ. There are 15 residues in the CDR3. The V segment lost 4 bases and the J segment 3 bases; nucleotides outside the gene matches: 7. The full variable domain, its missing parts supplied by reference TRBV5-1 and TRBJ1-1, is KAGVTQTPRYLIKTRGQQVTLSCSPISGHRSVSWYQQTPGQGLQFLFEYFSETQRNKGNFPGRFSGRQFSNSRSEMNVSTLELGDSALYLCASSGTGQGYTEAFFGQGTRLTVV.

CDR3 coding DNA: TGTGCCAGCTCACCCCAGGACACCTCCTACGAGCAGTACTTC. Amino acid sequence: CASSPQDTSYEQYF. The chain couples TRBV18 to TRBJ2-7; D perhaps matches TRBD1 (5 bases). Trimming removed 3 bases from V and 0 bases from J, with 9 bases in between. Germline CDR1 is KGHSH and CDR2 is LQKENI. The CDR3 consists of 14 residues.

This sequence joins TRBV4-1 and TRBJ2-7; no clear D gene. V lost 2 bases to trimming and J lost 1 base, with 6 bases between them. The CDR3 has 13 amino acids. Germline V lookup: CDR1 MGHRA, CDR2 YSYEKL. This chain's CDR3 is CASSQTPSYEQYF. The CDR3 bases are TGCGCCAGCAGCCAAACACCATCCTACGAGCAGTACTTC.

The chain links TRBV7-2 to TRBJ1-5; the D gene is possibly TRBD1 (6 bases). From germline, CDR1 is SGHTA and CDR2 FQGNSA. This CDR3 region has 15 residues. Trimming left V 1 base short and J 7 bases short, with 14 bases between. CDR3 amino acids: CASSLDLQGRQPQHF. CDR3 nucleotides: TGTGCCAGCAGCTTAGACCTACAGGGCCGGCAGCCCCAGCATTTT.

The chain uses TRBV5-1 and TRBJ2-5, with D possibly being TRBD1 (5 bases). The DNA end lines up better with TRBJ2-7; the J call may be wrong. CDR1 is SGHRS, CDR2 YFSETQ, per germline. The CDR3 covers 13 residues. The CDR3 sequence: CASSLQGSYEQYF. The CDR3 nucleotides are TGCGCCAGCAGCCTTCAGGGTTCCTACGAGCAGTACTTC.

The chain has TRBV5-1 and TRBJ2-3; 11 bases line up with TRBD2. Germline V gives CDR1 SGHRS, CDR2 YFSETQ. The CDR3 extends over 19 amino acids. Trimming at V came to 3 bases and at J to 0 bases, leaving 12 bases not matched to a gene. The CDR3 region has the DNA TGCGCCAGCAGCTCAGCAAAAGGGACTAGCGGCCTTAGCACAGATACGCAGTATTTT. This codes for CASSSAKGTSGLSTDTQYF.

The chain uses TRBV5-4 and TRBJ2-3; no definite D call. CDR1 and CDR2 (germline): SGHNT, YYREEE (reference sequence). V was shortened by 8 bases and J by 2 bases, with 15 bases between the two germline ends. The CDR3 spans 14 residues. The DNA for the CDR3 is TGTGCCAGTTCTGAATCGGCTTTCACAGATACGCAGTATTTT. The encoded protein is CASSESAFTDTQYF. Looking up the rest from reference TRBV5-4 and TRBJ2-3 gives the full variable domain: ETGVTQSPTHLIKTRGQQVTLRCSSQSGHNTVSWYQQALGQGPQFIFQYYREEENGRGNFPPRFSGLQFPNYSSELNVNALELDDSALYLCASSESAFTDTQYFGPGTRLTVL.

This sequence joins TRBV30 and TRBJ1-2, with 9 bases matching TRBD1. CDR3 size: 13 residues. V was clipped by 5 bases and J by 4 bases; unmatched bases: 5. Germline V gene sequence: CDR1 GTSNPN, CDR2 SVGIG (reference sequence). The CDR3 bases are TGTGCCTGGGATAGGGGACAGGGCTATGGCTACACCTTC. Its protein product is CAWDRGQGYGYTF.

The chain uses TRBV11-3 and TRBJ2-3; 8 bases map to TRBD2. CDR3 length: 17 amino acids. The germline V gene encodes CDR1 SGHNT and CDR2 YENEEA. The ends lost 0 bases at V and 6 bases at J; junction bases unmatched: 11. The CDR3 nucleotides are TGTGCCAGCAGCTTAGATCCTCCAGCGGGAGTACGGGATACGCAGTATTTT. The encoded protein is CASSLDPPAGVRDTQYF.

The table lists this clone with a count of one. The chain recombines TRBV15 with TRBJ1-1, with 9 bases lining up with TRBD1. J was trimmed by 4 bases and V by 3 bases; bases with no gene match: 6. Per the germline V gene, CDR1 is LNHNV and CDR2 is YYDKDF (reference sequence). The CDR3 consists of 15 residues. The CDR3 spells CATSRDRGAVTEAFF. The CDR3 coding sequence is TGTGCCACCAGCAGGGACAGGGGTGCGGTCACTGAAGCTTTCTTT.

V usage is TRBV11-3 and J usage is TRBJ2-7, with TRBD1 matching 7 bases. V trimming: 5 bases; J trimming: 1 base; junction bases outside the gene matches: 8. Per the germline V gene, CDR1 is SGHNT and CDR2 is YENEEA. CDR3 length equals 15 residues. CDR3 coding DNA: TGTGCCAGCAGCCTCTCAGGGGGTGGATCCTACGAGCAGTACTTC. Protein sequence: CASSLSGGGSYEQYF.

This chain joins TRBV10-1 and TRBJ2-5; 7 nucleotides match TRBD1. Trimming took 10 bases from V and 2 from J; bases not matched to a gene: 10. The germline V gene encodes CDR1 WNHNN and CDR2 SYGVQD (reference sequence). This CDR3 has 14 residues. CDR3 nucleotide sequence: TGCGCCAACCGCCGACAGGGCCCACAAGAGACCCAGTACTTC. Translation gives CANRRQGPQETQYF.

The chain is built from TRBV10-3 and TRBJ1-3; D possibly corresponds to TRBD1 (5 bases). This CDR3 is built from 14 residues. The germline V and J ends were trimmed by 10 bases and 2 bases, with 15 bases remaining between them. Germline V lookup: CDR1 ENHRY, CDR2 SYGVKD. Here the CDR3 reads CATGGDDPGNTIYF. The CDR3 DNA is TGTGCCACCGGAGGGGACGATCCTGGAAACACCATATATTTT.

The CDR3 DNA is TGTGCCAGTAGCGGGACAGGGGGAGGGTTCGACGGCTACACCTTC. Its translation is CASSGTGGGFDGYTF. The rearrangement joins TRBV19 to TRBJ1-2, with TRBD1 matching 11 bases. The V and J ends lost 6 bases and 8 bases, in that order; junction bases with no gene match: 11. The CDR3 extends over 15 amino acids. Germline V gene sequence: CDR1 LNHDA, CDR2 SQIVND (reference sequence).

The gene calls are TRBV19 and TRBJ2-6; TRBD2 aligns across 7 bases. Germline CDR1 reads LNHDA; CDR2 reads SQIVND (reference sequence). Trimming took 0 bases from V and 2 from J; bases not matched to a gene: 1. The CDR3 runs 16 residues. For the CDR3, the DNA is TGTGCCAGTAGTATAGATGGGAGGGCTGGGGCCAACGTCCTGACTTTC. It translates to CASSIDGRAGANVLTF.

As regards this clone: This sample also contains other DNA sequences that code for the same CDR3. V and J are TRBV7-9 and TRBJ2-1, with 7 nucleotides matching TRBD1. This CDR3 is 15 amino acids long. CDR1 and CDR2 (germline): SEHNR, FQNEAQ (reference sequence). V was clipped by 1 base and J by 2 bases; unmatched bases: 2. The CDR3 sequence is CASSLGQGAYNEQFF. CDR3 DNA sequence: TGTGCCAGCAGCTTAGGTCAGGGGGCCTACAATGAGCAGTTCTTC. The entire variable domain, with the rest obtained from reference TRBV7-9 and TRBJ2-1, is as follows: DTGVSQNPRHKITKRGQNVTFRCDPISEHNRLYWYRQTLGQGPEFLTYFQNEAQLEKSRLLSDRFSAERPKGSFSTLEIQRTEQGDSAMYLCASSLGQGAYNEQFFGPGTRLTVL.

The J gene is TRBJ1-3, the V gene TRBV5-1; D may be TRBD1 (5 bases). The germline gives CDR1 SGHRS, CDR2 YFSETQ. Trimming left V 4 bases short and J 11 bases short, with 19 bases between. The CDR3 runs to 14 residues. The CDR3 sequence: CASSPPGTNGAIYF. The DNA of the CDR3 is TGCGCCAGCAGCCCTCCCGGGACTAATGGGGCCATATATTTT.

The chain is built from TRBV7-9 and TRBJ1-1; D not resolved. This CDR3 is built from 13 residues. The ends were cut back, 3 bases at V and 1 base at J, with 6 bases in the middle. CDR1 and CDR2 (germline): SEHNR, FQNEAQ (reference sequence). The CDR3 protein is CASSFTENTEAFF. The CDR3 DNA reads as TGTGCCAGCAGCTTCACAGAGAACACTGAAGCTTTCTTT.

This chain uses TRBV19 with TRBJ2-5; 9 positions agree with TRBD1. Per the germline V gene, CDR1 is LNHDA and CDR2 is SQIVND (reference sequence). This CDR3 contains 14 residues. The J segment lost 4 bases and the V segment lost 4 bases, leaving 4 bases of the junction unmatched. The CDR3 loop reads CASSTGTGRETQYF. Here the CDR3 DNA reads TGTGCCAGTAGTACAGGGACAGGGCGAGAGACCCAGTACTTC.

The chain has TRBV5-1 and TRBJ2-7, with 8 bases identical to TRBD1. The CDR3 extends over 15 amino acids. In germline, CDR1 is SGHRS, CDR2 YFSETQ. V lost 6 bases, J lost 4 bases, and 12 bases stayed unmatched. DNA for the CDR3: TGCGCCAGCATCCCTCCCGGACAGGGCCCATACGAGCAGTACTTC. It encodes CASIPPGQGPYEQYF.

The chain combines TRBV6-1 with TRBJ2-1; TRBD2 matches at 13 bases. The CDR3 is made up of 15 amino acids. Trimming at V came to 3 bases and at J to 9 bases, leaving 5 bases not matched to a gene. Germline assignment: CDR1 MNHNS and CDR2 SASEGT. The chain's CDR3 is CASSEAGLAGVEQFF. The CDR3 DNA sequence: TGTGCCAGCAGTGAGGCCGGACTAGCGGGAGTTGAGCAGTTCTTC.

This clone has only one observation. The chain uses TRBV6-4 and TRBJ2-7; 7 positions match TRBD1. The CDR3 is 13 amino acids. The ends lost 5 bases at V and 5 bases at J; junction bases unmatched: 6. The germline gives CDR1 MRHNA, CDR2 SNTAGT. DNA for the CDR3: TGTGCCAGCAGTCCGACAGGGTTTGACGAGCAGTACTTC. Encoded protein: CASSPTGFDEQYF.

This chain links TRBV6-1 with TRBJ2-7; 7 nucleotides match TRBD1. With V trimmed by 1 base and J by 0 bases, 3 bases remained unmatched. CDR3 length: 15 residues. Per germline, CDR1 MNHNS and CDR2 SASEGT. This CDR3 reads CASSEGGTVSYEQYF. The CDR3 DNA follows: TGTGCCAGCAGTGAAGGGGGGACAGTCTCCTACGAGCAGTACTTC.

This clone was seen only once. The V and J genes are TRBV7-2 and TRBJ1-2; maybe TRBD1 (5 bases). Germline V gene sequence: CDR1 SGHTA, CDR2 FQGNSA. The V end lost 1 base, the J end lost 1 base, and 13 bases lay between the germline ends. There are 16 residues in the CDR3. As DNA, the CDR3 is TGTGCCAGCAGCTTAGACTGGGCAGGGCTTAACTATGGCTACACCTTC. Protein product: CASSLDWAGLNYGYTF.

This clone came up once. The chain employs TRBV27 and TRBJ1-1; 9 bases align to TRBD1. V lost 5 bases to trimming and J lost 7 bases; unmatched junction nucleotides: 8. The CDR3 has 14 amino acids. Looked up from germline, CDR1 is MNHEY and CDR2 is SMNVEV (reference sequence). The CDR3 here is CASSTYRGRDEAFF. In DNA form, the CDR3 reads TGTGCCAGCAGTACCTACAGGGGGCGGGATGAAGCTTTCTTT.

V and J are TRBV7-8 and TRBJ2-5; no reliable D call. The germline gives CDR1 SGHVS, CDR2 FQNEAQ. The CDR3 totals 15 residues. V was shortened by 4 bases and J by 2 bases, with 14 bases between the two germline ends. CDR3 nucleotides: TGTGCCAGCAGCTCGCGACGGTGGGATCAAGAGACCCAGTACTTC. It is translated as CASSSRRWDQETQYF.

The CDR3 region is CASSRSGTGGDTEAFF. CDR3 DNA sequence: TGTGCCAGCAGCCGAAGTGGGACAGGAGGGGACACTGAAGCTTTCTTT. This chain links TRBV11-1 with TRBJ1-1; 8 nucleotides match TRBD1. Germline CDR1 is SGHAT and CDR2 is FQDESV (reference sequence). The CDR3 contains 16 residues. V lost 5 bases and J lost 3; bases outside the gene matches: 11.